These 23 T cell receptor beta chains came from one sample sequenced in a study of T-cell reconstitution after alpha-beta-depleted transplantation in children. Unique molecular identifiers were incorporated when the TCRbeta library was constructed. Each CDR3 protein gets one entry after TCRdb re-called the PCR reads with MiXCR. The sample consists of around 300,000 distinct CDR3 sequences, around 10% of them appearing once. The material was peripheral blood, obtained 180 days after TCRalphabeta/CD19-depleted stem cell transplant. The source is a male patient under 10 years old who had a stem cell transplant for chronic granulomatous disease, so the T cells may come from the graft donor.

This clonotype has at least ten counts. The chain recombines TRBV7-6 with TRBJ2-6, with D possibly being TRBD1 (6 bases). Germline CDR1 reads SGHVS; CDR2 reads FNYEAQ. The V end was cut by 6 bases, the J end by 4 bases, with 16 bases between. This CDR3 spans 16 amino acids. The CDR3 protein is CASSFQPGVGANVLTF. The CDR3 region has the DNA TGTGCCAGCAGTTTCCAACCAGGGGTAGGGGCCAACGTCCTGACTTTC.

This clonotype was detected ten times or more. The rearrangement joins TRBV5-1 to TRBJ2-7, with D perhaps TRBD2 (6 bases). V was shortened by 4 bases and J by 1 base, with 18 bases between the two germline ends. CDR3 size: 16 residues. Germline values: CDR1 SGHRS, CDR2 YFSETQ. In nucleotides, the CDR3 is TGCGCCAGCAGCGCGGGGCCGGGCCGTTTTTCCTACGAGCAGTACTTC. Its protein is CASSAGPGRFSYEQYF.

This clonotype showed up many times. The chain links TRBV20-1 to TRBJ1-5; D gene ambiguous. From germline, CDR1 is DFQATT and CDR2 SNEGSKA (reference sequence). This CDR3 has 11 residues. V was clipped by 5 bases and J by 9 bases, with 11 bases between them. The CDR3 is CSARVGGPQHF. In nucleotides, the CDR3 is TGCAGTGCTCGGGTGGGCGGGCCCCAGCATTTT.

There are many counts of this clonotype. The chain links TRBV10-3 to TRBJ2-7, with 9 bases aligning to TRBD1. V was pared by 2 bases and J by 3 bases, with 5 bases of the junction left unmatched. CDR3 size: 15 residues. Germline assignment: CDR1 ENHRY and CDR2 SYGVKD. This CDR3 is CAISEPGQGYYEQYF. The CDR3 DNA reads TGTGCCATCAGTGAGCCGGGACAGGGTTACTACGAGCAGTACTTC.

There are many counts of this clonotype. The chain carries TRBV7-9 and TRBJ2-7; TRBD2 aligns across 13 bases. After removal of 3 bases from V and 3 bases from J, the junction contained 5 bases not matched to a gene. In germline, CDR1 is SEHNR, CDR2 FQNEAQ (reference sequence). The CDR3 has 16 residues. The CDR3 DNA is TGTGCCAGCAGCTTCCCAGGGACTAGCGGGATCTACGAGCAGTACTTC. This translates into CASSFPGTSGIYEQYF. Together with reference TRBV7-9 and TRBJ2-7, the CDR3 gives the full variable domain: DTGVSQNPRHKITKRGQNVTFRCDPISEHNRLYWYRQTLGQGPEFLTYFQNEAQLEKSRLLSDRFSAERPKGSFSTLEIQRTEQGDSAMYLCASSFPGTSGIYEQYFGPGTRLTVT.

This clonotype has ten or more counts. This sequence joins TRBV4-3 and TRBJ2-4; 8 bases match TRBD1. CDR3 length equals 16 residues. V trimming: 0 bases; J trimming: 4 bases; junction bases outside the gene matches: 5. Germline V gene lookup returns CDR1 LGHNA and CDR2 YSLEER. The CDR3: CASSQDPGGQKNIQYF. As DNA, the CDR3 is TGCGCCAGCAGCCAAGATCCAGGGGGCCAAAAAAACATTCAGTACTTC.

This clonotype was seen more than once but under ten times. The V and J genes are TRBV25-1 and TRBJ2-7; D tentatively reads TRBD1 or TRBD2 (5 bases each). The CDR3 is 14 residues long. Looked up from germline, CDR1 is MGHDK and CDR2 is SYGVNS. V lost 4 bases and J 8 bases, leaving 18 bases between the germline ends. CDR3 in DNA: TGTGCCAGCAGTGGGGCACCGGGACGGCAGAAGCAGTACTTC. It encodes CASSGAPGRQKQYF.

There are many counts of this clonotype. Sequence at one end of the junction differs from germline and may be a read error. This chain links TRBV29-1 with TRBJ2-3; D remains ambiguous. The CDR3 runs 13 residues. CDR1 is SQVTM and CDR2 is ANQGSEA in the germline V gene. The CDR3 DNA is TGCAGCGTCGAAGACACGTACACAGATACGCAGTATTTT. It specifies CSVEDTYTDTQYF.

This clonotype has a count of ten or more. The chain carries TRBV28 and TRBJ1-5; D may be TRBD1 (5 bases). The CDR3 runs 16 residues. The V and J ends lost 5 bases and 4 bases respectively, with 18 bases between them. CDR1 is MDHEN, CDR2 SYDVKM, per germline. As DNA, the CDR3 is TGTGCCAGCAGTACGGGTAATGTGGGGCCTAATCAGCCCCAGCATTTT. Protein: CASSTGNVGPNQPQHF.

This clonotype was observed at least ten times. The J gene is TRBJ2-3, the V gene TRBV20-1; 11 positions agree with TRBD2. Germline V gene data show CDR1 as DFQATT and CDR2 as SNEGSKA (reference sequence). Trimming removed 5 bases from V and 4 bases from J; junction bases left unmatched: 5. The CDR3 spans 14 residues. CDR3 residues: CSAYSGREADTQYF. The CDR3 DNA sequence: TGCAGTGCTTATAGCGGGAGGGAGGCAGATACGCAGTATTTT.

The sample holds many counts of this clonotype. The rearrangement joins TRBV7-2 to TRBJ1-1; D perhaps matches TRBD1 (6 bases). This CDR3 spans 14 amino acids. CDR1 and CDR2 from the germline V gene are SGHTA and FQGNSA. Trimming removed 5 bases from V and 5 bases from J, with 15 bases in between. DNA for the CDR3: TGTGCCAGCAGCCCACAGGGATACGGAACTGAAGCTTTCTTT. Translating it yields CASSPQGYGTEAFF. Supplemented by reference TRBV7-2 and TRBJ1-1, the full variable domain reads GAGVSQSPSNKVTEKGKDVELRCDPISGHTALYWYRQSLGQGLEFLIYFQGNSAPDKSGLPSDRFSAERTGGSVSTLTIQRTQQEDSAVYLCASSPQGYGTEAFFGQGTRLTVV.

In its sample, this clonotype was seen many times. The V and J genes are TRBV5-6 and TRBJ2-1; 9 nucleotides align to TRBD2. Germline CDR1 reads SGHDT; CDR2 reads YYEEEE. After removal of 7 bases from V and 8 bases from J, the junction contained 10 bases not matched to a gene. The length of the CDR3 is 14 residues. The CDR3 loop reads CASVGAGGPHEQFF. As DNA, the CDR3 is TGTGCCAGCGTGGGGGCGGGAGGGCCGCATGAGCAGTTCTTC.

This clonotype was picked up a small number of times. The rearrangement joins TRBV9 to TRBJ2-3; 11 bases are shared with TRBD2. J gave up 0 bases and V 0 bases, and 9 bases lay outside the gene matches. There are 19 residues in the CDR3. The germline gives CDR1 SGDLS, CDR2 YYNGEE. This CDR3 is CASSVGSGRAISSTDTQYF. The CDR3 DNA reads TGTGCCAGCAGCGTAGGTAGCGGGAGGGCCATATCTAGCACAGATACGCAGTATTTT.

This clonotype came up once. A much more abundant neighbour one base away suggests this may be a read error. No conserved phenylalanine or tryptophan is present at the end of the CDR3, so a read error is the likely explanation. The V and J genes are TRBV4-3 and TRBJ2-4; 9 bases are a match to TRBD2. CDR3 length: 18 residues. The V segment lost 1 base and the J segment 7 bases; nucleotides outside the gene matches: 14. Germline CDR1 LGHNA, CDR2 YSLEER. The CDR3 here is CASSQAIAAGGAWNIQYL. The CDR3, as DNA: TGCGCCAGCAGCCAAGCTATTGCCGCGGGGGGGGCCTGGAACATTCAGTACCTC.

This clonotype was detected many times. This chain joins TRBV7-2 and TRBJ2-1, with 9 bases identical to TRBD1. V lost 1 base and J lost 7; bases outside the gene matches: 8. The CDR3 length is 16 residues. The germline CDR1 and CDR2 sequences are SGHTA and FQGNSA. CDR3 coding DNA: TGTGCCAGCAGCTTAGATGGGACAGGGAACCGGAATGAGCAGTTCTTC. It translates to CASSLDGTGNRNEQFF.

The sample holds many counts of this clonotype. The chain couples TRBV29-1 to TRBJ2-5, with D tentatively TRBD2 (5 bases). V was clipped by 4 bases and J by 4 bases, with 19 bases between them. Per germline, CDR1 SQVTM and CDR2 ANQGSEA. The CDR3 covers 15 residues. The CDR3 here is CSVGGRGLTLETQYF. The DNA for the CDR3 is TGCAGCGTTGGTGGGAGAGGGTTGACTTTAGAGACCCAGTACTTC.

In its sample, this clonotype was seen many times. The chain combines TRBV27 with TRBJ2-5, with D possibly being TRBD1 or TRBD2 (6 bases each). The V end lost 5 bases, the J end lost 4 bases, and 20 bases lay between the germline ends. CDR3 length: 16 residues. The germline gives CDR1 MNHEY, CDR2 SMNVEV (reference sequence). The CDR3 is CASSRGAPTYSETQYF. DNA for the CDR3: TGTGCCAGCAGTAGGGGGGCCCCTACGTATTCAGAGACCCAGTACTTC.

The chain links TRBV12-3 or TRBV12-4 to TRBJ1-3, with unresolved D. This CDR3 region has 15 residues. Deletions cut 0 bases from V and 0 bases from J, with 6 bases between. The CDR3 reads CASSLALISGNTIYF. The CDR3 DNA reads TGTGCCAGCAGTTTAGCTCTGATCTCTGGAAACACCATATATTTT.

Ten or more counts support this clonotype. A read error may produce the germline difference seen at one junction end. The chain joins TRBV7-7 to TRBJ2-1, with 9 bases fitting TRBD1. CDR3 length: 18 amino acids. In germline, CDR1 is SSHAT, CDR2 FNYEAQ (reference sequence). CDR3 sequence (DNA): TGTGCTAGCAGCCACCGGGACAGGGTCCATCCTCCATACAATGAGCAGTTCTTC. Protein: CASSHRDRVHPPYNEQFF.

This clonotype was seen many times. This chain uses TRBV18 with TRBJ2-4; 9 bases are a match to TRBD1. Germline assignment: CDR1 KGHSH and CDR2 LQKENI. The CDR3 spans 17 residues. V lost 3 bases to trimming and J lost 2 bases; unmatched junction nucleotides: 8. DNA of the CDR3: TGTGCCAGCTCACCGCTTGGGACAGGGTCTACCAAAAACATTCAGTACTTC. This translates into CASSPLGTGSTKNIQYF.

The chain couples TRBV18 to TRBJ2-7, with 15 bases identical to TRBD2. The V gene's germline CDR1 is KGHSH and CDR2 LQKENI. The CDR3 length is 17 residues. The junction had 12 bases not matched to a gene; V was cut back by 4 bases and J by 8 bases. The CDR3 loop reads CASSRTSGGAGNKKQYF. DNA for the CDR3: TGTGCCAGCTCACGGACTAGCGGGGGGGCCGGAAATAAAAAGCAGTACTTC. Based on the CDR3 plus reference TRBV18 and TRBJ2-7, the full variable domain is NAGVMQNPRHLVRRRGQEARLRCSPMKGHSHVYWYRQLPEEGLKFMVYLQKENIIDESGMPKERFSAEFPKEGPSILRIQQVVRGDSAAYFCASSRTSGGAGNKKQYFGPGTRLTVT.

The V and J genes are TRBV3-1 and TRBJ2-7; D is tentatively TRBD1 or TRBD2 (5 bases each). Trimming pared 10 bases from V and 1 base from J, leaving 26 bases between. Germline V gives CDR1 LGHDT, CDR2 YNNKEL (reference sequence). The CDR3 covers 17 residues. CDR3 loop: CATCQAPWTGQSYEQYF. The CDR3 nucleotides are TGTGCCACCTGCCAAGCCCCCTGGACTGGACAATCCTACGAGCAGTACTTC.

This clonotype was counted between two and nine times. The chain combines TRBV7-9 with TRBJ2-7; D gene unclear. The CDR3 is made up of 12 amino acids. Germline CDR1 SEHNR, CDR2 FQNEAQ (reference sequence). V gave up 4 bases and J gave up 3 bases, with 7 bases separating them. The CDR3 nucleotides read TGTGCCAGCAGCTCTTCGCTCTACGAGCAGTACTTC. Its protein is CASSSSLYEQYF. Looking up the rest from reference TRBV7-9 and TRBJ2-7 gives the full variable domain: DTGVSQNPRHKITKRGQNVTFRCDPISEHNRLYWYRQTLGQGPEFLTYFQNEAQLEKSRLLSDRFSAERPKGSFSTLEIQRTEQGDSAMYLCASSSSLYEQYFGPGTRLTVT.